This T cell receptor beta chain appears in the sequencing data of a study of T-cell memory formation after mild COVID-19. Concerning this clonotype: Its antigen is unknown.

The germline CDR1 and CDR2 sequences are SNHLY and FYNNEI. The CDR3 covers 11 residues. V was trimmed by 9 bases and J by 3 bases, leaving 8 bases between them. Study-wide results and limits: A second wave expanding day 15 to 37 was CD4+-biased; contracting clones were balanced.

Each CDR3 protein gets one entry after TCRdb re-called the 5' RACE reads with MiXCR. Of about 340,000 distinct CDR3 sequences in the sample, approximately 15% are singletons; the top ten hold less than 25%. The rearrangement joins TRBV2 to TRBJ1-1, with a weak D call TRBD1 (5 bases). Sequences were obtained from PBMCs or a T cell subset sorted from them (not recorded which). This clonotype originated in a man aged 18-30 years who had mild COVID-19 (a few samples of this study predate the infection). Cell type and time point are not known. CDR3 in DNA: TGTGCCAGAGGAGGGGACACTGAAGCTTTCTTT. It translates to CARGGDTEAFF. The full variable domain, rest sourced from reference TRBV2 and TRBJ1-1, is EPEVTQTPSHQVTQMGQEVILRCVPISNHLYFYWYRQILGQKVEFLVSFYNNEISEKSEIFDDQFSVERPDGSNFTLKIRSTKLEDSAMYFCARGGDTEAFFGQGTRLTVV.